This entry lists 21 T cell receptor beta chains sequenced from one sample in a study of beta chain features in type 1 diabetes. Study results and limitations: The study found moderately but significantly shorter TCRB CDR3s in all four CD4+ subsets of Type 1 diabetes patients.

Expressed TCRB transcripts were sequenced, since all the RNA that had been isolated was reverse transcribed. Here immunoSEQ multiplex PCR was the method, and the copy in TCRdb shows in-frame clones only, minus some. The table records 550,000 to 850,000 clones, around an eighth of them present only once. Which antigens these TCRs recognize remains unknown. Sequencing was performed on naive CD4+ T cells from blood. The receptors were sampled from a man aged 18 to 30 with type 1 diabetes.

This clone was detected only a few times. The chain uses TRBV11-1 and TRBJ2-5; tentatively, D is TRBD1 (5 bases). The CDR3 extends over 12 amino acids. Between the trimmed V and J ends, which lost 2 bases and 7 bases, there was a span of 8 bases. Germline V gene data show CDR1 as SGHAT and CDR2 as FQDESV (reference sequence). CDR3 coding DNA: TGTGCCAGCAGCTTAAGGGGTCGGACCCAGTACTTC. Protein product: CASSLRGRTQYF.

This clone was seen a handful of times. This chain connects TRBV29-1 to TRBJ1-4; 7 bases agree with TRBD1. Germline CDR1 and CDR2: SQVTM and ANQGSEA. V lost 4 bases and J lost 8; bases outside the gene matches: 7. The CDR3 loop spans 13 amino acids. The CDR3 is CSVARGLGEKLFF. The CDR3, as DNA: TGCAGCGTTGCGAGGGGGCTGGGGGAAAAACTGTTTTTT.

The chain has TRBV7-9 and TRBJ2-7, with D uncertain. Trimming removed 1 base at V and 5 bases at J, with 15 bases between. The V gene's germline CDR1 is SEHNR and CDR2 FQNEAQ (reference sequence). The CDR3 covers 15 residues. CDR3 sequence: CASSLVLSARDEQYF. The CDR3 DNA reads as TGTGCCAGCAGCTTAGTGCTTTCCGCTCGGGACGAGCAGTACTTC.

The chain couples TRBV11-3 to TRBJ1-2, with D possibly being TRBD1 (6 bases). The CDR3 is made up of 12 amino acids. The V and J ends lost 8 bases and 7 bases respectively, with 14 bases between them. The germline V gene has CDR1 SGHNT and CDR2 YENEEA. Here the CDR3 reads CASGFGGSGYTF. CDR3 DNA: TGTGCCAGCGGGTTCGGGGGCAGTGGCTACACCTTC. The complete variable domain, with remaining parts taken from reference TRBV11-3 and TRBJ1-2, reads EAGVVQSPRYKIIEKKQPVAFWCNPISGHNTLYWYLQNLGQGPELLIRYENEEAVDDSQLPKDRFSAERLKGVDSTLKIQPAELGDSAVYLCASGFGGSGYTFGSGTRLTVV.

This clone was counted only a few times. The chain recombines TRBV19 with TRBJ1-2; D not certain. The V and J ends lost 5 bases and 7 bases respectively, with 11 bases between them. Germline lookup yields CDR1 LNHDA and CDR2 SQIVND (reference sequence). The CDR3 has 12 residues. This CDR3 is CASSDLLGGYTF. The CDR3 region has the DNA TGTGCCAGTAGTGATCTACTGGGTGGCTACACCTTC.

This clone has a handful of counts. This chain uses TRBV5-8 with TRBJ1-1; possibly TRBD1 for D (5 bases). CDR3 length equals 14 residues. CDR1 is SGHTS and CDR2 is YDEGEE in the germline V gene. V gave up 0 bases and J gave up 10 bases, with 16 bases separating them. CDR3 sequence reads: CASSLVRLGERAFF. The CDR3 DNA follows: TGTGCCAGCAGCTTGGTGCGTTTGGGGGAGCGAGCTTTCTTT.

This chain joins TRBV4-2 and TRBJ2-3; D is undetermined. The germline V and J ends were trimmed by 0 bases and 6 bases, with 13 bases remaining between them. This CDR3 contains 15 residues. Germline assignment: CDR1 LGHNA and CDR2 YNFKEQ. The CDR3 region is CASSQDWNLGDTQYF. The DNA for the CDR3 is TGTGCCAGCAGCCAAGACTGGAATCTTGGGGATACGCAGTATTTT.

The chain recombines TRBV5-4 with TRBJ2-5, with 7 bases fitting TRBD2. Germline V gene sequence: CDR1 SGHNT, CDR2 YYREEE (reference sequence). This CDR3 is built from 14 residues. After removal of 4 bases from V and 7 bases from J, the junction contained 10 bases not matched to a gene. The CDR3 here is CASSHRGEERTQYF. The CDR3 DNA follows: TGTGCCAGCAGCCATCGGGGGGAGGAGAGGACCCAGTACTTC.

The chain carries TRBV4-1 and TRBJ2-2, with 7 bases aligning to TRBD2. The CDR3 sequence is 14 residues long. From germline, CDR1 is MGHRA and CDR2 YSYEKL. With V trimmed by 5 bases and J by 7 bases, 7 bases remained unmatched. The CDR3 nucleotides are TGCGCCAGCAGCGGGAGGGAAGAAAACGGGGAGCTGTTTTTT. It yields the protein CASSGREENGELFF.

This clone is a singleton in its sample. The chain uses TRBV6-5 and TRBJ2-1, with D possibly being TRBD1 or TRBD2 (5 bases each). Germline lookup yields CDR1 MNHEY and CDR2 SVGAGI. Deletions cut 7 bases from V and 7 bases from J, with 17 bases between. The CDR3 sequence is 14 residues long. The CDR3 here is CASTRGTFGNEQFF. The CDR3 region has the DNA TGTGCCAGCACGAGAGGGACCTTTGGGAATGAGCAGTTCTTC.

This clone was seen a few times. This rearrangement joins TRBV29-1 to TRBJ2-7; no definite D call. CDR3 size: 13 residues. The germline V and J ends were trimmed by 4 bases and 6 bases, with 16 bases remaining between them. Germline-derived CDR1 and CDR2 are SQVTM and ANQGSEA. CDR3 residues: CSVVPLLVGEQYF. The CDR3 nucleotides are TGCAGCGTTGTCCCCCTCCTGGTTGGCGAGCAGTACTTC.

This clone has just a few counts. This sequence joins TRBV6-4 and TRBJ1-3; 7 nucleotides align to TRBD1. The length of the CDR3 is 14 residues. The trim removed 5 bases at V and 7 bases at J, leaving 8 bases unmatched. Germline assignment: CDR1 MRHNA and CDR2 SNTAGT. In nucleotides, the CDR3 is TGTGCCAGCAGTCGGGACAGATGGTCCAACACCATATATTTT. Translating it yields CASSRDRWSNTIYF.

Note on this clone: Other DNA sequences from this sample encode an identical CDR3 as well. The V call is TRBV5-1, the J call TRBJ2-7; D assignment may be TRBD1 or TRBD2 (6 bases each). Between the trimmed V and J ends, which lost 4 bases and 0 bases, there was a span of 14 bases. The CDR3 contains 15 residues. The V gene's germline CDR1 is SGHRS and CDR2 YFSETQ. The CDR3 loop reads CASSPGGTSSYEQYF. Here the CDR3 DNA reads TGCGCCAGCAGCCCCGGGGGCACCAGCTCCTACGAGCAGTACTTC.

There are a few counts of this clone. Other DNA sequences in this specimen translate into the identical CDR3. The V and J genes are TRBV5-4 and TRBJ2-7; weak D call: TRBD1 (6 bases). This CDR3 spans 15 amino acids. Per germline, CDR1 SGHNT and CDR2 YYREEE (reference sequence). V gave up 0 bases and J gave up 0 bases, with 10 bases separating them. CDR3 loop: CASSLGQGSSYEQYF. The CDR3 DNA reads as TGTGCCAGCAGCTTGGGTCAGGGGAGCTCCTACGAGCAGTACTTC.

This chain links TRBV28 with TRBJ2-1; 11 nucleotides align to TRBD2. The V segment lost 7 bases and the J segment 4 bases; nucleotides outside the gene matches: 9. Germline assignment: CDR1 MDHEN and CDR2 SYDVKM. This CDR3 comprises 16 residues. The CDR3 loop is CASNPVGTSGYNEQFF. In DNA form, the CDR3 reads TGTGCCAGCAACCCGGTAGGGACTAGCGGATACAATGAGCAGTTCTTC.

The gene calls are TRBV10-3 and TRBJ2-5; D is perhaps TRBD1 (5 bases). The CDR3 consists of 18 residues. The germline CDR1 and CDR2 sequences are ENHRY and SYGVKD. The ends were cut back, 0 bases at V and 1 base at J, with 18 bases in the middle. CDR3 in amino acids: CAISESAGSPHRQETQYF. The CDR3 DNA reads as TGTGCCATCAGTGAGTCGGCAGGGTCACCCCACCGCCAAGAGACCCAGTACTTC.

This clone came up a few times. CDR3 nucleotides: TGTGCCAGCAGGGATCTCGGGACAAGCAAAAACATTCAGTACTTC. This encodes CASRDLGTSKNIQYF. The rearrangement links TRBV6-1 to TRBJ2-4, with D possibly TRBD1 on 6 matching bases. Germline V gene data show CDR1 as MNHNS and CDR2 as SASEGT. Trimming left V 6 bases short and J 3 bases short, with 15 bases between. This CDR3 spans 15 amino acids.

The chain has TRBV18 and TRBJ2-3; 7 nucleotides line up with TRBD1. The length of the CDR3 is 16 residues. Looked up from germline, CDR1 is KGHSH and CDR2 is LQKENI. V trimming: 1 base; J trimming: 5 bases; junction bases outside the gene matches: 9. As DNA, the CDR3 is TGTGCCAGCTCACCACTCACGAGGGGGCCCGAAGATACGCAGTATTTT. This translates into CASSPLTRGPEDTQYF.

The genes are TRBV7-9 and TRBJ1-2; D is perhaps TRBD1 (5 bases). Trimming pared 0 bases from V and 4 bases from J, leaving 12 bases between. There are 15 residues in the CDR3. Germline values: CDR1 SEHNR, CDR2 FQNEAQ (reference sequence). The CDR3, as DNA: TGTGCCAGCAGCTTAGCAGGGCCGGGGGTCTATGGCTACACCTTC. Its translation is CASSLAGPGVYGYTF.

This clone was seen a few times. The chain couples TRBV4-2 to TRBJ1-2, with TRBD1 identical over 10 bases. From germline, CDR1 is LGHNA and CDR2 YNFKEQ. This CDR3 spans 18 amino acids. V shed 4 bases, J shed 3 bases, and the junction held 14 bases outside the gene matches. The CDR3 is CASSPITGTGDHDYGYTF. CDR3 coding DNA: TGTGCCAGCAGCCCGATCACCGGGACAGGGGACCACGACTATGGCTACACCTTC.

J is TRBJ1-1 and V is TRBV5-1, with D possibly matching TRBD1 (6 bases). Trimming removed 0 bases at V and 1 base at J, with 10 bases between. Germline V gene data show CDR1 as SGHRS and CDR2 as YFSETQ. CDR3 size: 15 residues. In DNA, the CDR3 is TGCGCCAGCAGCTTGGCAGGACAGACGAACACTGAAGCTTTCTTT. Amino acids: CASSLAGQTNTEAFF.